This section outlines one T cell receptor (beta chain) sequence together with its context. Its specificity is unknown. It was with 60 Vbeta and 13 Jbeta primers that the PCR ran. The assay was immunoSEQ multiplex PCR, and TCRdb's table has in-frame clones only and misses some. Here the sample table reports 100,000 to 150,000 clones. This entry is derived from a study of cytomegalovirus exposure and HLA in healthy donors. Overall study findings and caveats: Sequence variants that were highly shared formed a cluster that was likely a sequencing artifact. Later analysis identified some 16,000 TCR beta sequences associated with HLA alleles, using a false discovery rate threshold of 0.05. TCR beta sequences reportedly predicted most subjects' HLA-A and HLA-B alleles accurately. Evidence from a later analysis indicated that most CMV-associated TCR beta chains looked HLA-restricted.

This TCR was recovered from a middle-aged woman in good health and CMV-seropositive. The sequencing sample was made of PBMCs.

As DNA, the CDR3 is TGTGCCAGCAGTTCCCCGCGGGGAACCGACTATGGCTACACCTTC. Translating it yields CASSSPRGTDYGYTF. The chain combines TRBV28 with TRBJ1-2; D ambiguous. Deletions cut 4 bases from V and 3 bases from J, with 15 bases between. Germline-derived CDR1 and CDR2 are MDHEN and SYDVKM. The CDR3 runs 15 residues.